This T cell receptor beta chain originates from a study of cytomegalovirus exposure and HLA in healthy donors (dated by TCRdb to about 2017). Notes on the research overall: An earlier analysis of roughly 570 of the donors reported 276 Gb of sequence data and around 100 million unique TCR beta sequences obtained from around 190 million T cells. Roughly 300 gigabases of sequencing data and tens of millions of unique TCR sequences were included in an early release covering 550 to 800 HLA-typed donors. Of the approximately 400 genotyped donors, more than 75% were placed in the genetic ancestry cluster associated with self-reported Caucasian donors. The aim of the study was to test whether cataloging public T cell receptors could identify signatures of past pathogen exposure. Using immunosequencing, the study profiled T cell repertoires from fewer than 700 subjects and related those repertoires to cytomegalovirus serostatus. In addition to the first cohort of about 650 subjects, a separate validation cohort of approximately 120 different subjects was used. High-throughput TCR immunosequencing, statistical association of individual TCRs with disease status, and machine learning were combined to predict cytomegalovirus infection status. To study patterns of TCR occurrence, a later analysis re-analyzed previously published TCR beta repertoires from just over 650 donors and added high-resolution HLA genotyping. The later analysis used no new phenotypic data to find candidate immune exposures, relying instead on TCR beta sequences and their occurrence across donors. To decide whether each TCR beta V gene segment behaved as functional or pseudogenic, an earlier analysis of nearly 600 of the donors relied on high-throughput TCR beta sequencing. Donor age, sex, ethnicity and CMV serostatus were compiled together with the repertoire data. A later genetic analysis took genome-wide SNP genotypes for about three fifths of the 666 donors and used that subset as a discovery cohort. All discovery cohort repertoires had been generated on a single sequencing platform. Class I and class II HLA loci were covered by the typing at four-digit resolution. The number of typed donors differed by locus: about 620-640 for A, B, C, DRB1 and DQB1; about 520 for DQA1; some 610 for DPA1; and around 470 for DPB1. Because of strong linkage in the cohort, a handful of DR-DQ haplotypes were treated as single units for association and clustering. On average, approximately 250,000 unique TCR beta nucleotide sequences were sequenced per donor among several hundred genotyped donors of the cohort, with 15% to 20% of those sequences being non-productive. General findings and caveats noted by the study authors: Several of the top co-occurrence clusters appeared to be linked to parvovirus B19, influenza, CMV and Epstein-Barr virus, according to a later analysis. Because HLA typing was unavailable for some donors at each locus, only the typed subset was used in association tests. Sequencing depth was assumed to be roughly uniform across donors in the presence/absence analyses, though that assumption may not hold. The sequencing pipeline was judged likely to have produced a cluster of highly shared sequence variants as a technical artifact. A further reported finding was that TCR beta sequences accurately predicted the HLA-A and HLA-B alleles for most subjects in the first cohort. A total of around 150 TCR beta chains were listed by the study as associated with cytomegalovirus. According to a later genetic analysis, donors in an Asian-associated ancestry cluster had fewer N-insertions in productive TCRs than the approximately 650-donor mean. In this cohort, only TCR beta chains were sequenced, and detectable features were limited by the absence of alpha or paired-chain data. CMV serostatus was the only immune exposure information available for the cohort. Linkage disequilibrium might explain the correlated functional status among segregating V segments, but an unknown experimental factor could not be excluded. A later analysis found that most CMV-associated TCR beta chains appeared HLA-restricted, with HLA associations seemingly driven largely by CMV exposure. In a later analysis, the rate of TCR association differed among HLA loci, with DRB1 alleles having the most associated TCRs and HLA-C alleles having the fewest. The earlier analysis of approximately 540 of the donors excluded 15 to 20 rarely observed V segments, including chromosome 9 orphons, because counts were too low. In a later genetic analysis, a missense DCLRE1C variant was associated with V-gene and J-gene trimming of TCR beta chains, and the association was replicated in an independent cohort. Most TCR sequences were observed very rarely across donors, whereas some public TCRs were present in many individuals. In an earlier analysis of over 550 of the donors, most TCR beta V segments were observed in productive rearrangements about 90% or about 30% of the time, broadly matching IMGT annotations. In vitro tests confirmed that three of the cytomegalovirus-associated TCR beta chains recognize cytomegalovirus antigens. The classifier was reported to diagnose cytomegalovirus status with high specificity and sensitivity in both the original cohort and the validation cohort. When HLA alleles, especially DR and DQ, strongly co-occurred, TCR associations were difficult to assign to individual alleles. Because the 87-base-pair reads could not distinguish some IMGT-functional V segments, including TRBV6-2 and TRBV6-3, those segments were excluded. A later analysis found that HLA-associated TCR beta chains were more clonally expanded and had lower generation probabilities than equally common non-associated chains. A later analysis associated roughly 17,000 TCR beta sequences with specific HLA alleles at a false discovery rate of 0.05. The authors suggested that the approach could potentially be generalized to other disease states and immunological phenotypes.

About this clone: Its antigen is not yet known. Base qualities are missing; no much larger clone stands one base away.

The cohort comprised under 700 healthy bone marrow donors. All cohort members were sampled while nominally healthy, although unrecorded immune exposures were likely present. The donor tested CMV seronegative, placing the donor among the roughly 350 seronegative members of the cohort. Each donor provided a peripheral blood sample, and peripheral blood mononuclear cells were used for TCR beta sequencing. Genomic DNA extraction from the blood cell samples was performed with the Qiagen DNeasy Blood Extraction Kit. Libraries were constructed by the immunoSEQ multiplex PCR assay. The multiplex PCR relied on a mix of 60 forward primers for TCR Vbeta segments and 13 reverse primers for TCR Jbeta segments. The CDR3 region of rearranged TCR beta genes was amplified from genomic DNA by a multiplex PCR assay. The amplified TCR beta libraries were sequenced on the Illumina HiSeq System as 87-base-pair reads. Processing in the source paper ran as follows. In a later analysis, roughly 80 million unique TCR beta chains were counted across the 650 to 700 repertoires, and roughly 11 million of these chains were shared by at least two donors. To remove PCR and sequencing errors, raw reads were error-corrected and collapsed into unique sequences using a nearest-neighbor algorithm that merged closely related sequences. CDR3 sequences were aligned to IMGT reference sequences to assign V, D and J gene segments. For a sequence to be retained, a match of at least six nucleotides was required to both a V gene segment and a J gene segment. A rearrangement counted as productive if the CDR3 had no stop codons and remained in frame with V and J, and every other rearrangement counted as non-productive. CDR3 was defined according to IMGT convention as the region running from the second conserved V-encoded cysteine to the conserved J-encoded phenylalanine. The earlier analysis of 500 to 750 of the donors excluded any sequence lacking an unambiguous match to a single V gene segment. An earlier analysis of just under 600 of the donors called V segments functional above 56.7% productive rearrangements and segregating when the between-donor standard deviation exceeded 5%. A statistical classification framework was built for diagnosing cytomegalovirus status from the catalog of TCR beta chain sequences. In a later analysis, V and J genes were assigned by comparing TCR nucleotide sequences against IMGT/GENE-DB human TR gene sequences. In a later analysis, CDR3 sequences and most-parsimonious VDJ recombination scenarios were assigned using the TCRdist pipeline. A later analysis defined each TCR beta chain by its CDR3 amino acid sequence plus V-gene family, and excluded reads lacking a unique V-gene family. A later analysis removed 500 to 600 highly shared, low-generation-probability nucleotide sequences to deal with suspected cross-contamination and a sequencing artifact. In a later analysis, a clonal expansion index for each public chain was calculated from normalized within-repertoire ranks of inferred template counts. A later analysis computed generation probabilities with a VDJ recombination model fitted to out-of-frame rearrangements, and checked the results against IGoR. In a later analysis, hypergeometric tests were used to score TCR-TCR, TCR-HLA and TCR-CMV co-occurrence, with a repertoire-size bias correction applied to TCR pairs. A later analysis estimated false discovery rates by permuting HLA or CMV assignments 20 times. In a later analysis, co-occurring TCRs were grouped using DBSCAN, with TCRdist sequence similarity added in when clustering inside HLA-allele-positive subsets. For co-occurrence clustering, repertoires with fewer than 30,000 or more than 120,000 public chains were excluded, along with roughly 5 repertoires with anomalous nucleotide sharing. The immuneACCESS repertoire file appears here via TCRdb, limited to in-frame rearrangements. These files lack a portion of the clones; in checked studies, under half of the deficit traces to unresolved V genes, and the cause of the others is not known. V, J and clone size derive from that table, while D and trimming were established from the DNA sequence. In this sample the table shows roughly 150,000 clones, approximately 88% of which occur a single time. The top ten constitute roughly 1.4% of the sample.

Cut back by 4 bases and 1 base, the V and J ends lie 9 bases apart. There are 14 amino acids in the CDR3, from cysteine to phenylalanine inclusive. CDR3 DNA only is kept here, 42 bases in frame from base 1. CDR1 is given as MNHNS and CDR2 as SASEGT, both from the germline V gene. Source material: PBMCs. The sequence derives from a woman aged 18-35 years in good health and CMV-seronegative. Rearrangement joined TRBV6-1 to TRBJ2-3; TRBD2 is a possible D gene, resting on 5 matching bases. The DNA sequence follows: TGTGCCAGCAGTGTACGGGATGGCACAGATACGCAGTATTTT. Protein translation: CASSVRDGTDTQYF.